Here is one TCR beta chain with its context. As processed by the authors: Estimates of nucleated cell counts were drawn from the amplification of reference gene primers. Assay used: immunoSEQ multiplex PCR; TCRdb lists only in-frame clones, some missing. That table furnishes V, J and clone size, whereas the DNA furnished D and trimming. The sample records tens of thousands of clones, more than 75% being singletons. Trimming removed 3 bases from V and 2 bases from J; junction bases left unmatched: 4. Germline lookup yields CDR1 MNHEY and CDR2 SMNVEV (reference sequence). The CDR3 has 14 residues. This sample is part of a study of blood T cell repertoires in COVID-19. The overall study: From the United States, Italy and Spain came samples of acute and convalescent COVID-19. PBMCs, B-cell-depleted T cells, or T cells were the source of the cDNA or gDNA that made up the material.

The TCR comes from a human donor in a cohort sampled during active COVID-19. The chain joins TRBV27 to TRBJ2-7, with TRBD2 identical over 7 bases. Sequencing input: peripheral blood. DNA for the CDR3: TGTGCCAGCAGTTTTCTGGGAGGGCCCTACGAGCAGTACTTC. This codes for CASSFLGGPYEQYF.